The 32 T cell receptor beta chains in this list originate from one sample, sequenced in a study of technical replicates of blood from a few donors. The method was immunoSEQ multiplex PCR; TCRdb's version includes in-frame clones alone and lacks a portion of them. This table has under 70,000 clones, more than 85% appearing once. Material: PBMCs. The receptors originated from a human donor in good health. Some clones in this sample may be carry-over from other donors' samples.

CDR3 amino acids: CASSPTSGGIEQFF. DNA of the CDR3: TGTGCCAGCTCACCAACTAGCGGGGGAATCGAGCAGTTCTTC. This chain joins TRBV18 and TRBJ2-1; 11 positions agree with TRBD2. Losses at the gene ends were 2 bases for V and 10 bases for J; bases not matched to a gene: 4. The germline V gene has CDR1 KGHSH and CDR2 LQKENI. The CDR3 spans 14 residues.

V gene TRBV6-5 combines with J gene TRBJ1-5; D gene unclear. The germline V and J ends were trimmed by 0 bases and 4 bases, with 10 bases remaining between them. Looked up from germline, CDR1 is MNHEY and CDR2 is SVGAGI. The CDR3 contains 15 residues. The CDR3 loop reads CASSYSYDTNQPQHF. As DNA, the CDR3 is TGTGCCAGCAGTTACTCTTATGACACAAATCAGCCCCAGCATTTT.

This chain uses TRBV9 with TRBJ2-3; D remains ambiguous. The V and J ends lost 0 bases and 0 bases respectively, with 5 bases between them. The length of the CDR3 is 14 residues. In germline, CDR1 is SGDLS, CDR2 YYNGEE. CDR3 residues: CASSVGGSTDTQYF. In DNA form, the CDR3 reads TGTGCCAGCAGCGTAGGAGGTAGCACAGATACGCAGTATTTT.

This CDR3 is CASSPQTGALNYGYTF. CDR3 DNA: TGTGCCAGCAGCCCCCAGACAGGGGCCCTTAACTATGGCTACACCTTC. The rearrangement uses TRBV7-9 and TRBJ1-2, with 8 bases matching TRBD1. Germline assignment: CDR1 SEHNR and CDR2 FQNEAQ (reference sequence). CDR3 length equals 16 residues. V shed 5 bases and J 1 base; nucleotides not matched to a gene: 9.

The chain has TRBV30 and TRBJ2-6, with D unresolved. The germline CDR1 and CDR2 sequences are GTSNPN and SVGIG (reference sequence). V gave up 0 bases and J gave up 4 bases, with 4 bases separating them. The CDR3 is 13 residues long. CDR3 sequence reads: CAWSVSGANVLTF. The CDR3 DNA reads TGTGCCTGGAGTGTATCGGGGGCCAACGTCCTGACTTTC.

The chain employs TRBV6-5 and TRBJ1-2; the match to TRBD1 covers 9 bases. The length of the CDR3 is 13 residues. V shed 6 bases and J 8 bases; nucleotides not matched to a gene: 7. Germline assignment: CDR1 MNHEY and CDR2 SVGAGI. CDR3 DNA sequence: TGTGCCAGCAGCGCCAGACAGGGGGTCGGCTACACCTTC. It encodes CASSARQGVGYTF.

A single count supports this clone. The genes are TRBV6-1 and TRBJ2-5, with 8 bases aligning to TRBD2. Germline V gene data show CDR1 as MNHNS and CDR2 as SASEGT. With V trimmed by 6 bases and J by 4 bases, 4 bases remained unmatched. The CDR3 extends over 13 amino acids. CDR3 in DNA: TGTGCCAGCAGATCAGCGGGAGTAGAGACCCAGTACTTC. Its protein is CASRSAGVETQYF.

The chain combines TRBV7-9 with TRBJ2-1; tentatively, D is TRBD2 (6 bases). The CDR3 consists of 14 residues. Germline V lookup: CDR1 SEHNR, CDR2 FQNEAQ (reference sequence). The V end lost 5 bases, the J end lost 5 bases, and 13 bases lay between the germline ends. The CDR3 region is CASSPAGRHNEQFF. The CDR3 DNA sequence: TGTGCCAGCAGCCCCGCGGGGCGTCACAATGAGCAGTTCTTC.

CDR3 region: CASSWSYQETQYF. CDR3 in DNA: TGTGCCAGCAGTTGGAGTTACCAAGAGACCCAGTACTTC. V and J are TRBV2 and TRBJ2-5; D is unclear. V was shortened by 5 bases and J by 0 bases, with 7 bases between the two germline ends. Looked up from germline, CDR1 is SNHLY and CDR2 is FYNNEI. The CDR3 consists of 13 residues.

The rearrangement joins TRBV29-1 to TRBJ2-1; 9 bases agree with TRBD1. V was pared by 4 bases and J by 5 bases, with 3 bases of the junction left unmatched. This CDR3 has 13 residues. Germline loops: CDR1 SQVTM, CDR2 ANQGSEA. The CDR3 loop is CSVGRTGDNEQFF. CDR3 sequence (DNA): TGCAGCGTTGGGAGGACAGGGGACAATGAGCAGTTCTTC.

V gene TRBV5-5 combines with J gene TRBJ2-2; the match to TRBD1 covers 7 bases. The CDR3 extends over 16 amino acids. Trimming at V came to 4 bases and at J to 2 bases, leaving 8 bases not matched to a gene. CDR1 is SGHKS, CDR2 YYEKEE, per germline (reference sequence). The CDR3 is CASSRTGTVNTGELFF. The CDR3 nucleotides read TGTGCCAGCAGCAGAACCGGGACAGTAAACACCGGGGAGCTGTTTTTT.

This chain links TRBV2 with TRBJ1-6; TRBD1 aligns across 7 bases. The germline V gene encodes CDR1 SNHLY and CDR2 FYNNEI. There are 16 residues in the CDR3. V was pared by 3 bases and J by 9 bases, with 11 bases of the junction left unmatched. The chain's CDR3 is CASSDPMDRSRSPLHF. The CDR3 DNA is TGTGCCAGCAGTGACCCCATGGACAGGTCTCGTTCACCCCTCCACTTT.

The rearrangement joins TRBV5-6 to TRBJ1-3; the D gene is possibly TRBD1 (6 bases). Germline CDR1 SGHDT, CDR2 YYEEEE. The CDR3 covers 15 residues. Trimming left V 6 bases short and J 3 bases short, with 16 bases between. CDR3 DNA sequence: TGTGCCAGCACCGAACAGGGAAGGAATGGAAACACCATATATTTT. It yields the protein CASTEQGRNGNTIYF. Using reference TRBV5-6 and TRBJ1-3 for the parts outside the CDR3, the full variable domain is DAGVTQSPTHLIKTRGQQVTLRCSPKSGHDTVSWYQQALGQGPQFIFQYYEEEERQRGNFPDRFSGHQFPNYSSELNVNALLLGDSALYLCASTEQGRNGNTIYFGEGSWLTVV.

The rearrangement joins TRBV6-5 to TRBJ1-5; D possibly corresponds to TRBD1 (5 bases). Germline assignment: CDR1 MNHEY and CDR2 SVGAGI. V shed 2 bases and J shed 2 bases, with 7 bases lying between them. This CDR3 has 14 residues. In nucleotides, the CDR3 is TGTGCCAGCAGTTACGGGGGGGGCAATCAGCCCCAGCATTTT. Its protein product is CASSYGGGNQPQHF.

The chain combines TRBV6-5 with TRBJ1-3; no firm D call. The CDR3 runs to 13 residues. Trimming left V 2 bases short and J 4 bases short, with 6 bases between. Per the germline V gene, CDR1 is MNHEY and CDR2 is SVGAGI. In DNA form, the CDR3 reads TGTGCCAGCAGTTACGAACGGGGAAACACCATATATTTT. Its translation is CASSYERGNTIYF.

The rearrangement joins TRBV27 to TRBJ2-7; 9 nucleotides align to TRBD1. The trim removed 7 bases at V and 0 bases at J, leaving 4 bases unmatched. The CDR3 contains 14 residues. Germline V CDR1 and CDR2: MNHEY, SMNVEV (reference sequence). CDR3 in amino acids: CASTKTGGSYEQYF. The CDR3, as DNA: TGTGCCAGCACCAAGACAGGGGGCTCCTACGAGCAGTACTTC.

The CDR3 bases are TGTGCCAGTCTAAAGGGGGAGACCCAGTACTTC. Translating it yields CASLKGETQYF. The genes are TRBV6-6 and TRBJ2-5; maybe TRBD1 (5 bases). Deletions cut 9 bases from V and 5 bases from J, with 10 bases between. This CDR3 has 11 amino acids. The germline CDR1 and CDR2 sequences are MNHNY and SVGAGI (reference sequence).

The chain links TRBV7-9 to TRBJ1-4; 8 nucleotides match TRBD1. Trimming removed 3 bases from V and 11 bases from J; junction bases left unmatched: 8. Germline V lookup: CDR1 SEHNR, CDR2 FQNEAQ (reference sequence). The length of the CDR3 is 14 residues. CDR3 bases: TGTGCCAGCAGCTTGGGGACAGGACTTCAGAAACTGTTTTTT. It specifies CASSLGTGLQKLFF.

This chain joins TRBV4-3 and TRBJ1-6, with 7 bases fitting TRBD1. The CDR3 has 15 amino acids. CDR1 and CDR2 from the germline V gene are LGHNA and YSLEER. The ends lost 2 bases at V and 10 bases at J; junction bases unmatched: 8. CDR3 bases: TGCGCCAGCAGCCAACGACAGGGTGAATGGTCACCCCTCCACTTT. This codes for CASSQRQGEWSPLHF.

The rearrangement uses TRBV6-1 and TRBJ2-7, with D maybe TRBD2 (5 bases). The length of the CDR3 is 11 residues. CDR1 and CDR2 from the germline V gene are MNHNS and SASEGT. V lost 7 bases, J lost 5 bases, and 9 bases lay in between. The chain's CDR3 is CASKEGDEQYF. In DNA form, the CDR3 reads TGTGCCAGCAAAGAGGGCGACGAGCAGTACTTC.

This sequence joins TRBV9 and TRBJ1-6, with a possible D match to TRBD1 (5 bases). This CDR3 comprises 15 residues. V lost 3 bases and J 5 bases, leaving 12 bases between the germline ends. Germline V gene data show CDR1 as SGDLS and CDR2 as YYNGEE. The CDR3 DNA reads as TGTGCCAGCAGCGAGCAGGGCATCGATAATTCACCCCTCCACTTT. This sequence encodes CASSEQGIDNSPLHF.

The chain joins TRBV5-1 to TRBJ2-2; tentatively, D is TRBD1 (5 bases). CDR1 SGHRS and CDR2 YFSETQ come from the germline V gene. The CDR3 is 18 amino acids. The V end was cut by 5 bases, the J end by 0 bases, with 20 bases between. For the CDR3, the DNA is TGCGCCAGCAGAGGGGAAGACAGCCCTATCGCGAACACCGGGGAGCTGTTTTTT. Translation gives CASRGEDSPIANTGELFF.

The CDR3 coding sequence is TGTGCCAGCAGCGATCGGGGGGTTAGCAATCAGCCCCAGCATTTT. Amino acid sequence: CASSDRGVSNQPQHF. The chain recombines TRBV2 with TRBJ1-5, with D tentatively TRBD1 (5 bases). Germline V gene sequence: CDR1 SNHLY, CDR2 FYNNEI. V shed 6 bases and J shed 0 bases, with 12 bases lying between them. The CDR3 has 15 amino acids.

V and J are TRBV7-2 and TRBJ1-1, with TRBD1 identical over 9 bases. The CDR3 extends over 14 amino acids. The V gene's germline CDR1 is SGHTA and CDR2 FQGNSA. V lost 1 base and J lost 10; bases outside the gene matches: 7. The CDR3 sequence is CASSLEQGARGAFF. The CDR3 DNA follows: TGTGCCAGCAGCTTAGAACAGGGGGCAAGGGGAGCTTTCTTT.

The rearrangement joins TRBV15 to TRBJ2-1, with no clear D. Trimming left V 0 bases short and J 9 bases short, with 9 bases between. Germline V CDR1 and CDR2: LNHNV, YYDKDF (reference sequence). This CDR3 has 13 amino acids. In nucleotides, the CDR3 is TGTGCCACCAGCAGAGACCTAGTTGCTGAGCAGTTCTTC. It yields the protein CATSRDLVAEQFF.

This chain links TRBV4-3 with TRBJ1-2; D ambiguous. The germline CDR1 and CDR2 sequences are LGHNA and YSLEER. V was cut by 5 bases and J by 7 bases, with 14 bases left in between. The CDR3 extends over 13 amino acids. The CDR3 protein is CASSAGAIGGYTF. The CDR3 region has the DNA TGCGCCAGCAGCGCGGGCGCCATCGGTGGCTACACCTTC.

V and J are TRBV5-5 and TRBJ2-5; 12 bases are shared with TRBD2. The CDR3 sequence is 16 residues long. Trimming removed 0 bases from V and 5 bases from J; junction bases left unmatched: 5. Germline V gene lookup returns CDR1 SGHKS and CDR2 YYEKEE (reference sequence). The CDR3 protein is CASSLELAGGRETQYF. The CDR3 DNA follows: TGTGCCAGCAGCTTGGAACTAGCGGGGGGCCGGGAGACCCAGTACTTC.

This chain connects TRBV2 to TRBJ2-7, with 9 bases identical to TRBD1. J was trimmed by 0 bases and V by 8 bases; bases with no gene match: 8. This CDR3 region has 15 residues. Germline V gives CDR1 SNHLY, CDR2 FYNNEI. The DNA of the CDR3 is TGTGCCAGCTTACCGGGACAGGGAAGCTCCTACGAGCAGTACTTC. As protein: CASLPGQGSSYEQYF.

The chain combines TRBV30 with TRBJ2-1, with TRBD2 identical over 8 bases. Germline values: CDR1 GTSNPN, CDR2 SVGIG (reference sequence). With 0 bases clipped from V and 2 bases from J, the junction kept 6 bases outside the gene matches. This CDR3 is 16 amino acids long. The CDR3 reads CAWSVREGLPYNEQFF. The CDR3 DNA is TGTGCCTGGAGTGTACGGGAGGGACTCCCCTACAATGAGCAGTTCTTC.

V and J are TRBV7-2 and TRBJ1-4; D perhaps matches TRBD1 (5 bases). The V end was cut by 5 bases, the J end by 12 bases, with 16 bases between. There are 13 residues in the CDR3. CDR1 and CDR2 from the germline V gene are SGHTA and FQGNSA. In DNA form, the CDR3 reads TGTGCCAGCAGCCCGAATTACGGGGGTGAACTGTTTTTT. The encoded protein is CASSPNYGGELFF.

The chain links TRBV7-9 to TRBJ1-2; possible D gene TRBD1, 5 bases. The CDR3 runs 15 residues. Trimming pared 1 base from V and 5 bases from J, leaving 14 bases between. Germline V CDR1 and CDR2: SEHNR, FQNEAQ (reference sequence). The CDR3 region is CASSLVSGTSYGYTF. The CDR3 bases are TGTGCCAGCAGCTTAGTGTCAGGGACTTCTTATGGCTACACCTTC.

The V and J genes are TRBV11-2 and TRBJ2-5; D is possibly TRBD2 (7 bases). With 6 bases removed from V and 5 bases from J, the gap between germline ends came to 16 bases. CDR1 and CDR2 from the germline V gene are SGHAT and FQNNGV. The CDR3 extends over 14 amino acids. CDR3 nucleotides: TGTGCCAGCAGGAGAGGAGGGGGGGCCGAGACCCAGTACTTC. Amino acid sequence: CASRRGGGAETQYF.